This TCR beta chain was captured in a study of CXCR3-negative and CXCR3-positive naive CD8 T cells. With regard to this clonotype: Antigen unknown.

CDR3 length: 14 amino acids. The study made its TRB cDNA libraries by 5' RACE, adding UMI labels. TCRdb re-called the 5' RACE reads, yielding one record per CDR3 amino acid sequence without DNA. The table lists tens of thousands of distinct CDR3 sequences. The study's findings and limits: CXCR3-positive naive cells carried more hydrophobic TRB CDR3s than CXCR3-negative naive cells did. Researchers reported similar TRBV-TRBJ usage in naive CXCR3-negative and CXCR3-positive cells, though memory differed. Diversity in memory CD8+ cells fell much lower than the comparably high levels seen in both naive subsets.

The sample was naive CXCR3+ CD8+ T cells from blood. The sample's subset: CD45RO-CCR7+CD27+CD95- naive CD8+ T cells expressing CXCR3 (TNR3+). This receptor was identified in a human donor in good health. Some clones in this sample may be carry-over from other donors' samples. The J gene is TRBJ1-1, the V gene TRBV12-3 or TRBV12-4. The CDR3 protein is CASSLSGGNTEAFF.